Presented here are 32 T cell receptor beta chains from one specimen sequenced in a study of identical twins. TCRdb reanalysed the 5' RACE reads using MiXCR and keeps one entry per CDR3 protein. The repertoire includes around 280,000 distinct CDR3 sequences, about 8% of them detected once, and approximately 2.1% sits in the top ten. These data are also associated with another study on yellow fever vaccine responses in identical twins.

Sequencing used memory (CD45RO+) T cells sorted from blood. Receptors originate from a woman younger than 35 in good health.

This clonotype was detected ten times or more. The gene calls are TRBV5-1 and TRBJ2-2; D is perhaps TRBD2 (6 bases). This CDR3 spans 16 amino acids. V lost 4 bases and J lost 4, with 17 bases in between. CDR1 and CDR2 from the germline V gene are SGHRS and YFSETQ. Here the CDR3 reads CASSQDTWRGTGELFF. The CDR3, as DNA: TGCGCCAGCAGCCAGGACACTTGGCGGGGCACCGGGGAGCTGTTTTTT.

The CDR3 loop is CSALSAGTLQETQYF. The CDR3 bases are TGCAGTGCTCTTAGCGCCGGGACACTTCAAGAGACCCAGTACTTC. V usage is TRBV20-1 and J usage is TRBJ2-5, with a possible D match to TRBD1 (6 bases). V lost 5 bases and J lost 2, with 18 bases in between. Germline V gene data show CDR1 as DFQATT and CDR2 as SNEGSKA (reference sequence). The CDR3 runs to 15 residues.

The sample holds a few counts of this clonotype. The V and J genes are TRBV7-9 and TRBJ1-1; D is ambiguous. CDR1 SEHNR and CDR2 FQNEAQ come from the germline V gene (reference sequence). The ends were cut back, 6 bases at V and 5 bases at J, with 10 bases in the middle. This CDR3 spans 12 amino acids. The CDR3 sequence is CASSRRETEAFF. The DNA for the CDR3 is TGTGCCAGCAGTAGACGCGAGACTGAAGCTTTCTTT.

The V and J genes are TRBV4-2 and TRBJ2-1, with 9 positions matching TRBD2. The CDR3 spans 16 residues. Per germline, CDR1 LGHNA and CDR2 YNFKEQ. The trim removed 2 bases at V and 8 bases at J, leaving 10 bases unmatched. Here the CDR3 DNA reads TGTGCCAGCAGCCAAACGGGCAGCGGGAGGCTCTATGAGCAGTTCTTC. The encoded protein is CASSQTGSGRLYEQFF.

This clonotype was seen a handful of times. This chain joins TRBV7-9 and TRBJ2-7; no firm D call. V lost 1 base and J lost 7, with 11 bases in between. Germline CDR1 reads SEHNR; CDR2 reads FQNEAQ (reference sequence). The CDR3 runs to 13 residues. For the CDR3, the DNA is TGTGCCAGCAGCTTAGGGGGAAGGCAAGAGCAGTACTTC. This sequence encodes CASSLGGRQEQYF.

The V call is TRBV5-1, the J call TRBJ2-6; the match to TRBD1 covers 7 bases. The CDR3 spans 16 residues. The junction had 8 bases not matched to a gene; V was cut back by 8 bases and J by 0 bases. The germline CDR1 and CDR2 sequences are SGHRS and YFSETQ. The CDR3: CASQTGLGSGANVLTF. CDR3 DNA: TGCGCCAGTCAGACAGGGTTGGGCTCTGGGGCCAACGTCCTGACTTTC.

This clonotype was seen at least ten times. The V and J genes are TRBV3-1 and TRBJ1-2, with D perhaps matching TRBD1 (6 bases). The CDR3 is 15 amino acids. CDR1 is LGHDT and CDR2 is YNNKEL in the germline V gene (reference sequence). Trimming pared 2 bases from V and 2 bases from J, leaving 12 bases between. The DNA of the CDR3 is TGTGCCAGCAGCCAAAGTGACAGGATGAACTATGGCTACACCTTC. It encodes CASSQSDRMNYGYTF.

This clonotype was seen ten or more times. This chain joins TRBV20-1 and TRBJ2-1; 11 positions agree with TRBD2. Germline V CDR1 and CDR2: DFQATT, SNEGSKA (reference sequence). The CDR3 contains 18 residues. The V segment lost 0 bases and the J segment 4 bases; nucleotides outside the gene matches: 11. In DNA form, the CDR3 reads TGCAGTGCTAGAGATATACTAGCGGGAGACTGGATATACAATGAGCAGTTCTTC. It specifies CSARDILAGDWIYNEQFF.

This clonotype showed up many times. CDR3 DNA sequence: TGTGCCAGCAGCTTAGAGCCTACTAACACAGATACGCAGTATTTT. Protein sequence: CASSLEPTNTDTQYF. The chain links TRBV7-8 to TRBJ2-3; no clear D gene. Trimming removed 1 base at V and 2 bases at J, with 10 bases between. The CDR3 has 15 amino acids. In germline, CDR1 is SGHVS, CDR2 FQNEAQ.

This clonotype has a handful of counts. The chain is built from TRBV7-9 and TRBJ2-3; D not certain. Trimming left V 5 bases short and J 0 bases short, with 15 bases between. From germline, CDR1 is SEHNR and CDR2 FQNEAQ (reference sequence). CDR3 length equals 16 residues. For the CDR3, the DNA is TGTGCCAGCAGCGGCAGTCCGTTTTCTAGCACAGATACGCAGTATTTT. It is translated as CASSGSPFSSTDTQYF.

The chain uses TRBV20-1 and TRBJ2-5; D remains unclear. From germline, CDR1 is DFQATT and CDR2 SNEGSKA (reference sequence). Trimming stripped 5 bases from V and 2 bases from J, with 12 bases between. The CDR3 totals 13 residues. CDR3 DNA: TGCAGTGCTTCCGGGCTCCGACAAGAGACCCAGTACTTC. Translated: CSASGLRQETQYF.

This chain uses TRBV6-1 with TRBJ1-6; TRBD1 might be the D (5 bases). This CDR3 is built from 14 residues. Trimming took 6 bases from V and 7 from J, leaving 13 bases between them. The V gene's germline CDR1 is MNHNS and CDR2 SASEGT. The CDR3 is CASRPGRVNSPLHF. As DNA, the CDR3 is TGTGCCAGCAGACCGGGACGAGTAAATTCACCCCTCCACTTT.

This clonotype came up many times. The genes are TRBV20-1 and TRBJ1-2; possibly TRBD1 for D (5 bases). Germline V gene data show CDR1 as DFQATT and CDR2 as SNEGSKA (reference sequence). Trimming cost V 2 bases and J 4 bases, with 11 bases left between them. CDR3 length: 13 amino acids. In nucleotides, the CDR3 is TGCAGTGCTAGACCCGGGACCTTCTATGGCTACACCTTC. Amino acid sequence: CSARPGTFYGYTF.

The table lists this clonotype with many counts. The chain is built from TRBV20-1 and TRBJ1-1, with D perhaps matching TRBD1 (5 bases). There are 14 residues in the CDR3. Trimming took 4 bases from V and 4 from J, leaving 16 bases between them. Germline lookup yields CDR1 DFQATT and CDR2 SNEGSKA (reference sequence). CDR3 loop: CSANPPRTTTEAFF. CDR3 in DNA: TGCAGTGCTAACCCGCCCAGGACAACCACTGAAGCTTTCTTT.

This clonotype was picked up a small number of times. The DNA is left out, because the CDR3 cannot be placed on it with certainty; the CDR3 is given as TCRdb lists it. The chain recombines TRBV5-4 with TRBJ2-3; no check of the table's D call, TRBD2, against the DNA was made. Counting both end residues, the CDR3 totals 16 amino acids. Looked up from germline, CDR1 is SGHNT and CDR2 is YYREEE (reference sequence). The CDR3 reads CASMFFGGGSTDTQYF.

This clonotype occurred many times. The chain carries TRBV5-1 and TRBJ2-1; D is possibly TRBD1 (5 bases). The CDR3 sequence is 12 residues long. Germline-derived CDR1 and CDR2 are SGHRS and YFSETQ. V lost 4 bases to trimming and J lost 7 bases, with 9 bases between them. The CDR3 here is CASSPTVNEQFF. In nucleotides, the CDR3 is TGCGCCAGCAGCCCGACAGTTAATGAGCAGTTCTTC.

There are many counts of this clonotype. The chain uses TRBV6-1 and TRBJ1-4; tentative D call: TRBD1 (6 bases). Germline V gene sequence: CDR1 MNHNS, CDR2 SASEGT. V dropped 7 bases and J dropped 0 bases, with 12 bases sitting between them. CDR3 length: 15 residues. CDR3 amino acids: CASNTGQSTNEKLFF. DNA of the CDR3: TGTGCCAGCAATACCGGACAGTCAACTAATGAAAAACTGTTTTTT.

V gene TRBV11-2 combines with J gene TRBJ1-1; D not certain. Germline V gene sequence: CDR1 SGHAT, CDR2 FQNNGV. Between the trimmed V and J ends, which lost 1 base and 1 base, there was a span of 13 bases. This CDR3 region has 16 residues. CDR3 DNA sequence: TGTGCCAGCAGCTTAGGTCTGTCAGTAAAGAACACTGAAGCTTTCTTT. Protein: CASSLGLSVKNTEAFF. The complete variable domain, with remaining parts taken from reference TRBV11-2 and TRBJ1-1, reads EAGVAQSPRYKIIEKRQSVAFWCNPISGHATLYWYQQILGQGPKLLIQFQNNGVVDDSQLPKDRFSAERLKGVDSTLKIQPAKLEDSAVYLCASSLGLSVKNTEAFFGQGTRLTVV.

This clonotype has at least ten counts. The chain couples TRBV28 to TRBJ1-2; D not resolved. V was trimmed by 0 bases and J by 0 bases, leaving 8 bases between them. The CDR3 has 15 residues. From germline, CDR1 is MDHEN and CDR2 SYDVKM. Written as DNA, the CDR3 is TGTGCCAGCAGTTTATGGTCGGAAGCTAACTATGGCTACACCTTC. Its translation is CASSLWSEANYGYTF.

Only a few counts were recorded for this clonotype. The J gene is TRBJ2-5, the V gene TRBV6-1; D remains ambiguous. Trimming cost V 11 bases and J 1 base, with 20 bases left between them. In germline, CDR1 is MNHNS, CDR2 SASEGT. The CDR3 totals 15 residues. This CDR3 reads CASEVGWMGQETQYF. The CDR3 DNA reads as TGTGCCTCCGAGGTGGGGTGGATGGGCCAAGAGACCCAGTACTTC.

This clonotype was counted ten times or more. The CDR3 coding sequence is TGTGCCAGCAGTCCAACTAGCTTAGGGAGGAATGAGCAGTTCTTC. It specifies CASSPTSLGRNEQFF. This chain connects TRBV28 to TRBJ2-1; D is possibly TRBD2 (6 bases). CDR3 length: 15 amino acids. Germline V lookup: CDR1 MDHEN, CDR2 SYDVKM. Deletions cut 5 bases from V and 7 bases from J, with 18 bases between.

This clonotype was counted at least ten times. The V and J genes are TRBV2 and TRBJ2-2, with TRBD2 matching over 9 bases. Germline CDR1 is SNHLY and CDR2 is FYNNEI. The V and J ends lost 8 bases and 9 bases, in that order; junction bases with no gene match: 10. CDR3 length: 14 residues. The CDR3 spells CASSRLAGVRELFF. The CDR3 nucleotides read TGTGCCAGCTCTAGGTTAGCGGGAGTTCGGGAGCTGTTTTTT.

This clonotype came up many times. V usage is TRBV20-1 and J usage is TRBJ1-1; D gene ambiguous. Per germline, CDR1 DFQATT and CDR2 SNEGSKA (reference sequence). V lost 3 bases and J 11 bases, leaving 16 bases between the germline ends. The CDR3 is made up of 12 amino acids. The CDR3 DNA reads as TGCAGTGCTAGGCGTCAGACCTTTGGTGCTTTCTTT. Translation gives CSARRQTFGAFF.

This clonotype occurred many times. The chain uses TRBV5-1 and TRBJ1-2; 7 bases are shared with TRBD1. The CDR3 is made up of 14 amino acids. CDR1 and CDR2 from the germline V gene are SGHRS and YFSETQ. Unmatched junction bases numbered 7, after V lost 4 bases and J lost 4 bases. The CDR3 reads CASSREQGIYGYTF. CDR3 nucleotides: TGCGCCAGCAGCCGCGAACAGGGGATCTATGGCTACACCTTC.

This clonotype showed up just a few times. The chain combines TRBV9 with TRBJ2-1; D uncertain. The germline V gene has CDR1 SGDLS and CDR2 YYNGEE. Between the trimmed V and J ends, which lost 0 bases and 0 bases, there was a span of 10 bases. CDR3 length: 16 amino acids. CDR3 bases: TGTGCCAGCAGCGTAGATCCCCAGAGCTCCTACAATGAGCAGTTCTTC. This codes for CASSVDPQSSYNEQFF.

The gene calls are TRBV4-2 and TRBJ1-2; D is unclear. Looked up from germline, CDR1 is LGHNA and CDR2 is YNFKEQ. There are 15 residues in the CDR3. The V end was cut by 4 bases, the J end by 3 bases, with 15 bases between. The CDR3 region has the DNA TGTGCCAGCAGCCCAAGTATGGGTTCGGACTATGGCTACACCTTC. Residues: CASSPSMGSDYGYTF.

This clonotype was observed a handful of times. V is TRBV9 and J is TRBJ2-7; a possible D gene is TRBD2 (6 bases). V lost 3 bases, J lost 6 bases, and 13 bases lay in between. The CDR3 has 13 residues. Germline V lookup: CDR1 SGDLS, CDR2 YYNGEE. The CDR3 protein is CASSAGLPREQYF. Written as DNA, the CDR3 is TGTGCCAGCAGCGCGGGACTCCCCCGCGAGCAGTACTTC.

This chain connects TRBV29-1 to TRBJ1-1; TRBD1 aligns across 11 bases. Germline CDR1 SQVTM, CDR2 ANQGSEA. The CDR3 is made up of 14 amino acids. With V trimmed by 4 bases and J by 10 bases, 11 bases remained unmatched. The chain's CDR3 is CSVVEDRGLIGAFF. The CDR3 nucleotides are TGCAGCGTTGTGGAGGACAGGGGGCTTATAGGAGCTTTCTTT.

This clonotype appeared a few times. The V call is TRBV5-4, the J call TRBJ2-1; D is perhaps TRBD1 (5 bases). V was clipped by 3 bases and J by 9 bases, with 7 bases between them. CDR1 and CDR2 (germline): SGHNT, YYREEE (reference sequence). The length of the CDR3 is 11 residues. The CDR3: CASSWGREQFF. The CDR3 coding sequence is TGTGCCAGCAGCTGGGGCCGTGAGCAGTTCTTC.

CDR3 sequence (DNA): TGTGCCAGCAGCGTAGGGGGAGTGCCGTATGGCTACACCTTC. Amino acids: CASSVGGVPYGYTF. The chain couples TRBV9 to TRBJ1-2; no definite D call. Trimming removed 0 bases from V and 5 bases from J, with 11 bases in between. Germline CDR1 SGDLS, CDR2 YYNGEE. There are 14 residues in the CDR3.

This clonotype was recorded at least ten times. The DNA of the CDR3 is TGTGCCACCAGCAGAGCCGGACAGGGGGCCACAGATACGCAGTATTTT. Protein product: CATSRAGQGATDTQYF. The chain recombines TRBV15 with TRBJ2-3; 11 positions match TRBD1. The CDR3 covers 16 residues. Germline trimming cut 1 base from V and 2 bases from J; bases unmatched to any gene: 2. From germline, CDR1 is LNHNV and CDR2 YYDKDF (reference sequence).

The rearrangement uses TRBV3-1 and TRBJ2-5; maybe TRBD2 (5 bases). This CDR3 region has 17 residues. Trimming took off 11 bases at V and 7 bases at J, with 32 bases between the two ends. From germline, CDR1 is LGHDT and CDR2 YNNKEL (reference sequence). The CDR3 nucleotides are TGTGCCTCCAGCAAAGATTTTGAGTCAGTAGGTGGAGGGACCCAGTACTTC. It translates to CASSKDFESVGGGTQYF.